This T cell receptor (beta chain) comes out of a study of molecular identifiers for immune sequencing clone quantification. General study findings and limits: Clones above 20 RNA copies held over 97% of effector molecules, under 1% in naive cells.

Remarks on this clonotype: Antigen specificity is unknown.

Using 10%, 30% or 50% RNA, naive CD8 libraries were derived from around 20,000 to 1,000,000 sorted cells. A CD8+CD4-CCR7+CD45RA+ phenotype served as the sorting definition for naive CD8 T cells. CDR1 is SGDLS, CDR2 YYNGEE, per germline. The trim removed 4 bases at V and 2 bases at J, leaving 15 bases unmatched. The CDR3 has 20 residues. Methods described previously, with TCR primers listed, were used for bulk TCR libraries. TCRdb reprocessed the PCR reads with MiXCR, giving one entry per CDR3 protein. The sample lists a few hundred thousand distinct CDR3 sequences, about 26% occurring once. The sequence was obtained from a human donor in good health. Some libraries in this study had Jurkat cell RNA spiked in. The rearrangement uses TRBV9 and TRBJ2-3, with TRBD2 matching 14 bases. The source material was naive CD8+ T cells from blood, with Jurkat cell RNA spiked in. This sample's subset: FACS-sorted CD8+CD4-CCR7+CD45RA+ naive T cells. This CDR3 reads CASSPRTSGRLAGNTDTQYF. For the CDR3, the DNA is TGTGCCAGCAGCCCCCGGACTAGCGGGAGGTTGGCTGGTAACACAGATACGCAGTATTTT.